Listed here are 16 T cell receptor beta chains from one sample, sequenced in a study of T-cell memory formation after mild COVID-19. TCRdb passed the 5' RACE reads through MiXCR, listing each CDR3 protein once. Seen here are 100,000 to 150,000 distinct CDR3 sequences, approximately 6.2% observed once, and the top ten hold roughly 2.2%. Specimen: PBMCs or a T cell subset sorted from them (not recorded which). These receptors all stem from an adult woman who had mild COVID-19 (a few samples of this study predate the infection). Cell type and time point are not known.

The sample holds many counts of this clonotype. Here the CDR3 DNA reads TGTGCCAGCAGCTTGCACGGTCACGGGAATGATGAGCAGTTCTTC. Translating gives CASSLHGHGNDEQFF. The gene calls are TRBV5-6 and TRBJ2-1, with D tentatively TRBD2 (5 bases). Per germline, CDR1 SGHDT and CDR2 YYEEEE. The CDR3 sequence is 15 residues long. Trimming removed 1 base from V and 8 bases from J, with 16 bases in between.

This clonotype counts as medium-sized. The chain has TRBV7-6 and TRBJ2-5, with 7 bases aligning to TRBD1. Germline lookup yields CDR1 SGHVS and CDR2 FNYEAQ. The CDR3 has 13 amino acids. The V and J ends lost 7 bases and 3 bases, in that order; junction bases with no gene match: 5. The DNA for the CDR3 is TGTGCCAGCACCCGACAGGGAAAAGAGACCCAGTACTTC. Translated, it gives CASTRQGKETQYF.

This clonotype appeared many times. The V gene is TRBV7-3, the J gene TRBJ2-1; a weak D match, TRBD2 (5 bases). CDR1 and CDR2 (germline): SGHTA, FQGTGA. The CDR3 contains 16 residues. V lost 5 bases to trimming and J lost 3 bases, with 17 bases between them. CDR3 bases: TGTGCCAGCAGCGCCGTAAGGACTGGAATCTACAATGAGCAGTTCTTC. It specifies CASSAVRTGIYNEQFF. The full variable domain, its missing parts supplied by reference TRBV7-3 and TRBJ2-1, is GAGVSQTPSNKVTEKGKYVELRCDPISGHTALYWYRQSLGQGPEFLIYFQGTGAADDSGLPNDRFFAVRPEGSVSTLKIQRTERGDSAVYLCASSAVRTGIYNEQFFGPGTRLTVL.

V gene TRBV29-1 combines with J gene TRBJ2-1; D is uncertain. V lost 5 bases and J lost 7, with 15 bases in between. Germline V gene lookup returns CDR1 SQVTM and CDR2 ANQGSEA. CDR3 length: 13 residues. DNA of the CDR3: TGCAGCGTTACCGTCAATATGTGGAATGAGCAGTTCTTC. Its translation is CSVTVNMWNEQFF.

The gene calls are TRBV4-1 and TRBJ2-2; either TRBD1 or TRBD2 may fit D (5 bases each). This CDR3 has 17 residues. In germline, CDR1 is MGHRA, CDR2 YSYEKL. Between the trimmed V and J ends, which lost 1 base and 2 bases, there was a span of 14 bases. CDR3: CASSQAGLGVNTGELFF. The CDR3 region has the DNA TGCGCCAGCAGCCAAGCGGGGTTGGGGGTAAACACCGGGGAGCTGTTTTTT.

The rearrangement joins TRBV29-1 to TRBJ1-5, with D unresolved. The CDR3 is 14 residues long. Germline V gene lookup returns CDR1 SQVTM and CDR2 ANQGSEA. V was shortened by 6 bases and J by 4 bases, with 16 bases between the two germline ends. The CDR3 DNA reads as TGCAGCGTCACCTTACGGGGATTAAATCAGCCCCAGCATTTT. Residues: CSVTLRGLNQPQHF.

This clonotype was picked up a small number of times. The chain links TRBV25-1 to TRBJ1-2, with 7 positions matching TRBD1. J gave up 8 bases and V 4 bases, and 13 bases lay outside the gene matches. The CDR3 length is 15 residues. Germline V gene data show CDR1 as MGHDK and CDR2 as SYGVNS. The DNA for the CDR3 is TGTGCCAGCAGTGGCCCCCAACAGGGGACGCGGGGCTACACCTTC. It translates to CASSGPQQGTRGYTF.

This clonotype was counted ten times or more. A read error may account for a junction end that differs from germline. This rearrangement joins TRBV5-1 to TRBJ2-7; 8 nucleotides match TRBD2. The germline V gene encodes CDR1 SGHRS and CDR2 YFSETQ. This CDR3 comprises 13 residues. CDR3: CASSLAGEYGQYF. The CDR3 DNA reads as TGCGCCAGCAGCTTAGCGGGGGAGTACGGGCAGTACTTC.

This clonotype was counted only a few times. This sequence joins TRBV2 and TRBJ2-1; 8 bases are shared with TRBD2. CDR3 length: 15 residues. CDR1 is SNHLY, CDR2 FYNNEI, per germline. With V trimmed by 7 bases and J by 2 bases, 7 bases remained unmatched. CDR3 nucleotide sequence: TGTGCCAGCATTCTCCTTAGCGGGGCCTACAATGAGCAGTTCTTC. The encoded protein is CASILLSGAYNEQFF.

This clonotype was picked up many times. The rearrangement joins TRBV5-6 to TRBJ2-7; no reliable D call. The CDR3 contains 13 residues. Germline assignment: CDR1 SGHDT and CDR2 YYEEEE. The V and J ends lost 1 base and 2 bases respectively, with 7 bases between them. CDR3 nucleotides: TGTGCCAGCAGCTTGTGGGCAGCCTACGAGCAGTACTTC. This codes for CASSLWAAYEQYF.

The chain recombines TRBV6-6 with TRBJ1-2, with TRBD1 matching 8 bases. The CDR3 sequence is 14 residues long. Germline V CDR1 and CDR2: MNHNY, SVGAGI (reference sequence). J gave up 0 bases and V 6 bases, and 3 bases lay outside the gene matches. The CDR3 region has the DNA TGTGCCAGCAGACGACAGGGGACTAACTATGGCTACACCTTC. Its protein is CASRRQGTNYGYTF.

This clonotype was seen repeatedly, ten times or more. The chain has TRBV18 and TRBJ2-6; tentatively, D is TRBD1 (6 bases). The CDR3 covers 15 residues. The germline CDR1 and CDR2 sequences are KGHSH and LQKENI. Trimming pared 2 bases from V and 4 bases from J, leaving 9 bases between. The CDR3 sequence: CASSPGGSGANVLTF. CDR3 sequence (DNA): TGTGCCAGCTCACCAGGGGGCTCCGGGGCCAACGTCCTGACTTTC.

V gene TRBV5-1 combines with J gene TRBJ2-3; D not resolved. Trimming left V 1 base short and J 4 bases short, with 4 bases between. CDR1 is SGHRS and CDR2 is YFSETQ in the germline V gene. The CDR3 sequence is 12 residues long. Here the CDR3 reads CASSLRSDTQYF. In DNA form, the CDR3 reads TGCGCCAGCAGCTTGAGGTCAGATACGCAGTATTTT.

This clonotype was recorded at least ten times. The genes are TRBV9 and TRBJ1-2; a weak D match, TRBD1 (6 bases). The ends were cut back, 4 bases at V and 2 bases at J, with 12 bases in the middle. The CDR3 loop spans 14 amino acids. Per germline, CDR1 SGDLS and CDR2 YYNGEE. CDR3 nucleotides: TGTGCCAGCAGCCCGGAGAGGGGGAACTATGGCTACACCTTC. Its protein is CASSPERGNYGYTF.

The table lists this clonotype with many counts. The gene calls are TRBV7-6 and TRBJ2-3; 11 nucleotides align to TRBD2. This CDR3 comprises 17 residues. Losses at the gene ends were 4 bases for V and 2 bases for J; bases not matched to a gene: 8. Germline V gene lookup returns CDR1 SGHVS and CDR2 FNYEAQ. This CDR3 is CASSSRLAGQNTDTQYF. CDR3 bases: TGTGCCAGCAGCTCCAGACTAGCGGGGCAGAACACAGATACGCAGTATTTT.

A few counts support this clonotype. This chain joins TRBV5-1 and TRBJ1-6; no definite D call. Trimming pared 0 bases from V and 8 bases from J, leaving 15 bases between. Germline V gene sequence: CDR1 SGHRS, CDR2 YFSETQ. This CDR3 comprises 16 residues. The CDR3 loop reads CASSLAGPKWDSPLHF. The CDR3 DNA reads TGCGCCAGCAGCTTGGCCGGTCCTAAGTGGGATTCACCCCTCCACTTT.